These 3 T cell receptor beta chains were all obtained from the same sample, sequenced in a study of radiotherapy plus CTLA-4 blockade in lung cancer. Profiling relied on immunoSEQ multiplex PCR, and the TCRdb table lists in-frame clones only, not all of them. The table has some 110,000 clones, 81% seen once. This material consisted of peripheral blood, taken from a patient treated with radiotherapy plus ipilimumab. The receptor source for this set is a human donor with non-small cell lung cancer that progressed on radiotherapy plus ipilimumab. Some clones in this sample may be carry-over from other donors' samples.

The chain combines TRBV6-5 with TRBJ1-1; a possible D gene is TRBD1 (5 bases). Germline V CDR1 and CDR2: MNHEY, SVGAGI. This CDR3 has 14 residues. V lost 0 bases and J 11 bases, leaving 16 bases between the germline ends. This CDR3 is CASSYSRGTLGAFF. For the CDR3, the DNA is TGTGCCAGCAGTTACTCGAGAGGGACCCTGGGTGCTTTCTTT.

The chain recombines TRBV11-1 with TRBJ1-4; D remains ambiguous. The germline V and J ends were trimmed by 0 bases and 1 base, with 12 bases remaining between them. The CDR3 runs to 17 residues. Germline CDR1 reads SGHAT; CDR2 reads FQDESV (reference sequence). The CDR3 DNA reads TGTGCCAGCAGCTTAGCTACGCCCTTAAGAACTAATGAAAAACTGTTTTTT. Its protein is CASSLATPLRTNEKLFF.

The CDR3 reads CASSLVAGSGYGYTF. In DNA form, the CDR3 reads TGTGCCAGCAGCTTGGTCGCGGGGTCGGGCTATGGCTACACCTTC. The chain combines TRBV5-6 with TRBJ1-2; D gene ambiguous. Germline CDR1 and CDR2: SGHDT and YYEEEE. V lost 0 bases and J lost 4, with 13 bases in between. The length of the CDR3 is 15 residues.